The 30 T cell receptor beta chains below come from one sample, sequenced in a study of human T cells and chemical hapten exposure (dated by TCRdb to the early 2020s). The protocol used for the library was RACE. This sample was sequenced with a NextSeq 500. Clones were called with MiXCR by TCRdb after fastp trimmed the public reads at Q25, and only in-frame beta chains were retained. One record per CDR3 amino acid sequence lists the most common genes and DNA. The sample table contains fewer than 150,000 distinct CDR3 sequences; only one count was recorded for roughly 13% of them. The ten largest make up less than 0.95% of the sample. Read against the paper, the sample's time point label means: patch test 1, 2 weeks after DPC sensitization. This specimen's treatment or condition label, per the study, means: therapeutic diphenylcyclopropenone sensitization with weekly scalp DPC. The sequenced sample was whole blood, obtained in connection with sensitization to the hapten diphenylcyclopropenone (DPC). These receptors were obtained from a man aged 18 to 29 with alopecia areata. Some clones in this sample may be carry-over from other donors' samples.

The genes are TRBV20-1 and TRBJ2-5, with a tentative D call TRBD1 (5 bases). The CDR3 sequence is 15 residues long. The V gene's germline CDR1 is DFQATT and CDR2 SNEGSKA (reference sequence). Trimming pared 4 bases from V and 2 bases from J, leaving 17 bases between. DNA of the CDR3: TGCAGTGCTATAGAACCCTCAGGGTTTCAAGAGACCCAGTACTTC. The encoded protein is CSAIEPSGFQETQYF.

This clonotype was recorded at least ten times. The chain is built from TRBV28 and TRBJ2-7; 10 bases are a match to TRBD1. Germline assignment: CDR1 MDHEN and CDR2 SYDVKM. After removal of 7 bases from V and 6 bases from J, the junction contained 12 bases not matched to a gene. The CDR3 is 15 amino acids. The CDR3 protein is CASKNPDRGQVEQYF. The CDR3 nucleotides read TGTGCCAGCAAAAACCCAGACAGGGGGCAGGTCGAGCAGTACTTC.

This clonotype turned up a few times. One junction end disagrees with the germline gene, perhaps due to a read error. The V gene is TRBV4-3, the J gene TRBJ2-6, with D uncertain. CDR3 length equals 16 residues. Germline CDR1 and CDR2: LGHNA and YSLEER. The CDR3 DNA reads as TGCGCCAGCAGCCAAGATTTAATCTCTGGAGCCAACGTCCTGACTTTC. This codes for CASSQDLISGANVLTF.

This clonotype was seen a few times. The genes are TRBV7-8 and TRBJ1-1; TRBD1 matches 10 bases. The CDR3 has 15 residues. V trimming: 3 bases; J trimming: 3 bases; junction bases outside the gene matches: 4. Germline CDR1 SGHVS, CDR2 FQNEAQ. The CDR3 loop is CASSLPGQGDTEAFF. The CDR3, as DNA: TGTGCCAGCAGCTTGCCCGGACAGGGGGACACTGAAGCTTTCTTT. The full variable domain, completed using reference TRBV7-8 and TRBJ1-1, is GAGVSQSPRYKVAKRGQDVALRCDPISGHVSLFWYQQALGQGPEFLTYFQNEAQLDKSGLPSDRFFAERPEGSVSTLKIQRTQQEDSAVYLCASSLPGQGDTEAFFGQGTRLTVV.

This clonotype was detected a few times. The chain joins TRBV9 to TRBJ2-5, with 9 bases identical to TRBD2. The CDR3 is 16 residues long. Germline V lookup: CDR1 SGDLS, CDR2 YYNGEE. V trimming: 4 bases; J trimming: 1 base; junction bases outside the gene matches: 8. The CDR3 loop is CASSPSGAAIQETQYF. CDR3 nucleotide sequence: TGTGCCAGCAGCCCTAGCGGGGCCGCCATCCAAGAGACCCAGTACTTC.

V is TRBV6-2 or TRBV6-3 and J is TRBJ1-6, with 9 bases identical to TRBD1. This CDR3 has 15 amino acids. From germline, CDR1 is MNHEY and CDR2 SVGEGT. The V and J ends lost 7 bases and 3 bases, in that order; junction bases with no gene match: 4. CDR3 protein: CASNPTGGYNSPLHF. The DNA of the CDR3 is TGTGCCAGCAATCCGACAGGGGGCTATAATTCACCCCTCCACTTT.

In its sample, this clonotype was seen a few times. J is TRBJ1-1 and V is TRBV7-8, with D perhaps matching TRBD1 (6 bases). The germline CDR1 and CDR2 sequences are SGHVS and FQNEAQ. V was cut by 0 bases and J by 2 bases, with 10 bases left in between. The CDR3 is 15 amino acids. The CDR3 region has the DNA TGTGCCAGCAGCTTAGCGGGACACCTAAACACTGAAGCTTTCTTT. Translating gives CASSLAGHLNTEAFF.

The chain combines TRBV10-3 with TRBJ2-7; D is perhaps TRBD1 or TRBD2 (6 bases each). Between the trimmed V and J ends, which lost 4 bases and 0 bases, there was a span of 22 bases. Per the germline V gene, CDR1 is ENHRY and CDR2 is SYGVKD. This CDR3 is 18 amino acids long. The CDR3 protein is CAISGPGGKKGNSYEQYF. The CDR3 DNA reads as TGTGCCATCAGTGGCCCCGGGGGCAAGAAGGGGAACTCCTACGAGCAGTACTTC.

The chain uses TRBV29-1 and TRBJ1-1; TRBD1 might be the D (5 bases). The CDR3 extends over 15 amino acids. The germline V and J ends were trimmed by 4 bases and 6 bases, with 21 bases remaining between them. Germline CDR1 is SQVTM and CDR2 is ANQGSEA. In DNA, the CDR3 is TGCAGCGTTGTTCTGGGGCGGGGGTCCAGTCCTGAAGCTTTCTTT. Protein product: CSVVLGRGSSPEAFF.

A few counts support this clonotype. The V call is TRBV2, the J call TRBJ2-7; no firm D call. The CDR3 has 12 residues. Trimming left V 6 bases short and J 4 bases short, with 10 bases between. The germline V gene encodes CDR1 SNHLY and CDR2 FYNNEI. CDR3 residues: CASRMMRYEQYF. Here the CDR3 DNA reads TGTGCCAGCAGGATGATGCGGTACGAGCAGTACTTC.

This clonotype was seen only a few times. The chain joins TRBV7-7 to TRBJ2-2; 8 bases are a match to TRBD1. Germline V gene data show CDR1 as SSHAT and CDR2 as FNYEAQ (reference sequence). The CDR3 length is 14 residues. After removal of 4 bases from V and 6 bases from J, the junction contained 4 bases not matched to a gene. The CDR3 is CASSSDRGAGELFF. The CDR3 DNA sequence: TGTGCCAGCAGCTCAGACAGGGGTGCCGGGGAGCTGTTTTTT.

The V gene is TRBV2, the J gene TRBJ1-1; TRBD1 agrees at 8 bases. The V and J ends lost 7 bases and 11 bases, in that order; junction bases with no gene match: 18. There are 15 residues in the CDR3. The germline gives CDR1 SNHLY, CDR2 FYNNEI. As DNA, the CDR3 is TGTGCCAGCACAGGGGATCCGGGACAGGCCCTGAACGCTTTCTTT. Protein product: CASTGDPGQALNAFF.

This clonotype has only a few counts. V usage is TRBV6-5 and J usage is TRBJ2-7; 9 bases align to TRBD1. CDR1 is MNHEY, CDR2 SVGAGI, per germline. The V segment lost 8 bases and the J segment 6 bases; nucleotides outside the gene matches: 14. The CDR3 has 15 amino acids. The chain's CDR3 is CASLTFRTGAAEQYV. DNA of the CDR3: TGTGCCAGCCTTACCTTCCGGACAGGGGCGGCCGAGCAGTACGTC.

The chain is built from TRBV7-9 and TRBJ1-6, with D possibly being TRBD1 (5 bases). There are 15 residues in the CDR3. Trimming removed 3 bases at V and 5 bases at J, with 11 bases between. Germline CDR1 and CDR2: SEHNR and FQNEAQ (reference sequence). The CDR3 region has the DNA TGTGCCAGCAGCTTGGAGGGGAGGGATAATTCACCCCTCCACTTT. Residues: CASSLEGRDNSPLHF.

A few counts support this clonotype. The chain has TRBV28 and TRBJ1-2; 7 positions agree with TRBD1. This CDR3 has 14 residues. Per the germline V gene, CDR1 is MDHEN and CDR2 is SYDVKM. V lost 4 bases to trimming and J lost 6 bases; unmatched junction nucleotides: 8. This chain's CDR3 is CASSYPGTADGYTF. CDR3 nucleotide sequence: TGTGCCAGCAGTTACCCCGGGACAGCCGATGGCTACACCTTC.

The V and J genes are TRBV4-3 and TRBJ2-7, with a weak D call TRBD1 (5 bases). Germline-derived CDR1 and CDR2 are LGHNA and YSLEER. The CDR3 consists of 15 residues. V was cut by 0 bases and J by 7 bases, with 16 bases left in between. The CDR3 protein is CASSQDPGFQGEQYF. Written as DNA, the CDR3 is TGCGCCAGCAGCCAAGATCCAGGGTTTCAAGGGGAGCAGTACTTC.

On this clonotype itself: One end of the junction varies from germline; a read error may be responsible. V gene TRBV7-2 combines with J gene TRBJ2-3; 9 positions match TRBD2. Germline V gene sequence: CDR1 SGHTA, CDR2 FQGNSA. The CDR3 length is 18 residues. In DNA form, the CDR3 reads TGTTCCAGCAGCTTATTCCCTAGCGGGATTAACAGGGAAGATACGCAGTATTTT. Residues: CSSSLFPSGINREDTQYF.

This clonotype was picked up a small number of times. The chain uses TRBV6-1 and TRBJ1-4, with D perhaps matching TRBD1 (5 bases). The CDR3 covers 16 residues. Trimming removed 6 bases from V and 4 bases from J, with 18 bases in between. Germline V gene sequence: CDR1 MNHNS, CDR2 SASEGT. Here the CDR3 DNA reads TGTGCCAGCAGCCCTACCGCAGGGTCGTATAATGAAAAACTGTTTTTT. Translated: CASSPTAGSYNEKLFF.

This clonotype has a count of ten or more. This CDR3 is CSVEGAGTQYF. DNA of the CDR3: TGCAGCGTTGAAGGGGCCGGTACGCAGTATTTT. The chain has TRBV29-1 and TRBJ2-3; D unclear. Per germline, CDR1 SQVTM and CDR2 ANQGSEA. The CDR3 length is 11 residues. V gave up 1 base and J gave up 8 bases, with 7 bases separating them.

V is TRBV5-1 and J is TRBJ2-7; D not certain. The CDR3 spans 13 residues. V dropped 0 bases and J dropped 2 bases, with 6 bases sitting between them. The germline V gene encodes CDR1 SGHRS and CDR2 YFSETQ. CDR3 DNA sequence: TGCGCCAGCAGCTTGGCATTGCCCTACGAGCAGTACTTC. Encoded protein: CASSLALPYEQYF.

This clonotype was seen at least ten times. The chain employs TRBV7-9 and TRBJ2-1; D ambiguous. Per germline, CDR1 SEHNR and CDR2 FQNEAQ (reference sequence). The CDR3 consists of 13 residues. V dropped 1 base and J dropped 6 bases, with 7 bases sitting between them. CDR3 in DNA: TGTGCCAGCAGCTTAGGACTTCGCAATGAGCAGTTCTTC. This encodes CASSLGLRNEQFF.

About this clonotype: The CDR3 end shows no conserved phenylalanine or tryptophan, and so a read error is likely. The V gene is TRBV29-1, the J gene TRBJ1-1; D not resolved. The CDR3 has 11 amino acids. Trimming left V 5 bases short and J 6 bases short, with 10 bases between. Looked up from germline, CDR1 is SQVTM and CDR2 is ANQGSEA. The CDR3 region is CSVFEDSEAFI. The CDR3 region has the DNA TGCAGCGTTTTCGAGGACTCTGAAGCTTTCATT.

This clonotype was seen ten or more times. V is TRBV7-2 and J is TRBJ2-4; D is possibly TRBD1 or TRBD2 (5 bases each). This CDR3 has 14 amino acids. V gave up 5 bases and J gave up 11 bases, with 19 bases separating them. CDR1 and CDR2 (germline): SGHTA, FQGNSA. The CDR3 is CASSPPRTGTVQYF. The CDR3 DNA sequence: TGTGCCAGCAGCCCACCCAGAACGGGGACGGTTCAGTACTTC.

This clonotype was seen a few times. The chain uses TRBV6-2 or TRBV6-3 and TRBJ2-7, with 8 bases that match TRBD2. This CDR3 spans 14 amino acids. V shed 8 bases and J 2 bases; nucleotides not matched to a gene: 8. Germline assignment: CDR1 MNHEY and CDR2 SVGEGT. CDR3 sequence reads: CASSERGTTYEQYV. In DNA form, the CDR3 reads TGTGCCAGCTCCGAGCGGGGGACGACCTACGAGCAGTACGTC.

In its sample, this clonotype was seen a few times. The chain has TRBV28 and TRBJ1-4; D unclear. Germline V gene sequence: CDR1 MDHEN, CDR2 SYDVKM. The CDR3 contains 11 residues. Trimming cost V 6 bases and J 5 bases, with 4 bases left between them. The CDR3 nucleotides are TGTGCCAGCAGGGAGAATGAAAAACTGTTTTTT. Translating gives CASRENEKLFF. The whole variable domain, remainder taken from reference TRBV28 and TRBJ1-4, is DVKVTQSSRYLVKRTGEKVFLECVQDMDHENMFWYRQDPGLGLRLIYFSYDVKMKEKGDIPEGYSVSREKKERFSLILESASTNQTSMYLCASRENEKLFFGSGTQLSVL.

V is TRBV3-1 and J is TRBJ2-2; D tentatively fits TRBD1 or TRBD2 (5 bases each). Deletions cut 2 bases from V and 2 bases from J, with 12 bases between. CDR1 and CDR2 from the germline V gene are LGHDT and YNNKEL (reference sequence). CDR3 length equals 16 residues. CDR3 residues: CASSQKGPANTGELFF. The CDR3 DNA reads TGTGCCAGCAGCCAAAAGGGACCAGCAAACACCGGGGAGCTGTTTTTT.

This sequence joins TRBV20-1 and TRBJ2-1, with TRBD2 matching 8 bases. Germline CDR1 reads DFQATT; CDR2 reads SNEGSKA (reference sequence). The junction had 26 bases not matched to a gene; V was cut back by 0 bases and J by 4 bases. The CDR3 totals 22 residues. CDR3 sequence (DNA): TGCAGTGCTAGAGAACCCCCCCGGGTGGTGGCGGGGGGCCGACCTCAATACAATGAGCAGTTCTTC. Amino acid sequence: CSAREPPRVVAGGRPQYNEQFF.

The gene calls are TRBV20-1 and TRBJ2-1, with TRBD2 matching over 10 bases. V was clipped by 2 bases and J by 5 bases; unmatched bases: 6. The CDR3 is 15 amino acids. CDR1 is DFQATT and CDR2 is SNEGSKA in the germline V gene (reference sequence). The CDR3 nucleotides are TGCAGTGCTAGATCCAGGACTAGCGGAAACAATGAGCAGTTCTTC. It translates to CSARSRTSGNNEQFF.

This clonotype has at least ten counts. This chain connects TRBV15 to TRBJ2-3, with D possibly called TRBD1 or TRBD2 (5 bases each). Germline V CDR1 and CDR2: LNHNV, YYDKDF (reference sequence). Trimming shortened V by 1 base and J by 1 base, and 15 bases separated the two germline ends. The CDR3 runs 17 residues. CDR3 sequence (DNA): TGTGCCACCAGCAGAGGTCCAGGGTTGGGGGGCACAGATACGCAGTATTTT. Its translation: CATSRGPGLGGTDTQYF.

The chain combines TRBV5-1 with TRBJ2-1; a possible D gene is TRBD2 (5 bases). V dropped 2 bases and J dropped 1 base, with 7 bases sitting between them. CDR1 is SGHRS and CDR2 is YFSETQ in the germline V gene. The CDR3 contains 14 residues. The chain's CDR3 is CASSFPGSYNEQFF. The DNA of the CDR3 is TGCGCCAGCAGCTTCCCGGGGTCCTACAATGAGCAGTTCTTC.